This T cell receptor beta chain was recovered during a study of cytomegalovirus exposure and HLA in healthy donors. This clone has a single count. The antigen is not known. J lost 6 bases, V lost 0 bases, and 8 bases had no gene match. The CDR3 has 16 residues. Clones were read by immunoSEQ multiplex PCR, and TCRdb kept only the in-frame ones, dropping some. The data show 100,000 to 150,000 clones, about 88% seen once. Whole-study findings and limits: Researchers counted around 160 TCR beta chains as cytomegalovirus-associated. The dataset shows that most TCR sequences were rare, while some public TCRs occurred in many donors.

The material sequenced was PBMCs. This receptor was obtained from a woman aged 18-29 years in good health and CMV-seronegative. The chain has TRBV23-1 and TRBJ2-1, with 7 bases fitting TRBD2. TRBV23-1 is sorted into the ORF group, with uncertain function. CDR3 sequence reads: CASSQSKLAESNEQFF. The CDR3, as DNA: TGCGCCAGCAGTCAATCTAAGCTAGCGGAATCCAATGAGCAGTTCTTC.